This T cell receptor beta chain was captured by sequencing in a study of blood T cell repertoires in COVID-19. About the study: Acute and convalescent COVID-19 specimens originated in the United States, Italy and Spain. From T cells, B-cell-depleted T cells, or PBMCs came the material, which was cDNA or gDNA.

Original handling: The assay estimated nucleated cells by amplifying reference gene primers. The repertoire was sequenced with immunoSEQ multiplex PCR; TCRdb's copy has only in-frame clones and lacks some. Clonal size and the V and J genes are those of that table, whereas D and trimming came from the DNA. The repertoire has 200,000 to 300,000 clones, under 90% of them found once; the top ten carry over 8.5%. The CDR3 has 15 amino acids. Germline values: CDR1 MNHEY, CDR2 SVGAGI. V was cut by 5 bases and J by 0 bases, with 11 bases left in between. The V gene is TRBV6-5, the J gene TRBJ1-5, with a weak D call TRBD1 (6 bases). Sequenced input: peripheral blood. The receptor was derived from a human donor in a cohort sampled during active COVID-19. The CDR3 is CASSLDRYSNQPQHF. CDR3 DNA: TGTGCCAGCAGTCTCGACAGGTATAGCAATCAGCCCCAGCATTTT.